This T cell receptor (beta chain) was sequenced for a study of tissue T cells after allogeneic stem cell transplantation. Study conclusions and caveats: Blood and spleen captured only part of the tissue TCR repertoire. Across patients, clones rarely overlapped, yet motif clusters were shared tissue-specifically.

Germline CDR1 reads SNHLY; CDR2 reads FYNGKV (reference sequence). The V and J ends lost 2 bases and 6 bases respectively, with 5 bases between them. CDR3 length equals 11 residues. A note on this clone: Antigen: not known. The gene names here belong to mouse. The read ends 1 residue before the CDR3 terminus; that terminus is restored from the germline J gene. Other DNA sequences in this sample translate to the same CDR3.

The table came from immunoSEQ multiplex PCR; TCRdb's copy has only in-frame clones and leaves some out. The sample lists approximately 45,000 clones, around 72% occurring once. The specimen sequenced was sorted cells pooled from one or two spleens. The chain joins TRBV3 to TRBJ2-7; the D is unclear. The TCR originated in a pool of C57BL/6 mice in good health. The CDR3 loop is CASSLRVEQYF. Incomplete CDR3 DNA: TGTGCCAGCAGCTTAAGGGTTGAACAGTAC.